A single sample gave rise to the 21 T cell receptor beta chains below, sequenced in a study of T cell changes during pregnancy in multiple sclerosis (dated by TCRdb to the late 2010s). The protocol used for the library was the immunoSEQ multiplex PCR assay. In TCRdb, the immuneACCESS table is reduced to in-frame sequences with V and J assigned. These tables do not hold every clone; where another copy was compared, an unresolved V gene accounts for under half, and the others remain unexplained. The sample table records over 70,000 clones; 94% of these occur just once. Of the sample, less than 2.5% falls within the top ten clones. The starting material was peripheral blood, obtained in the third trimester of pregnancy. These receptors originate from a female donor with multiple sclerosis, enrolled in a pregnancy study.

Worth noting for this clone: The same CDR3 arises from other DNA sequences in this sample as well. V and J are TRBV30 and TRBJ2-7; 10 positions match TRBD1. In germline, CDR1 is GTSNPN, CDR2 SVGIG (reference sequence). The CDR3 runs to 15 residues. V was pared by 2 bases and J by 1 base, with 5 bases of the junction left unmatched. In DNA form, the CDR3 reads TGTGCCTGGAGTTTGGGACAGGGGAGTTCCTACGAGCAGTACTTC. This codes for CAWSLGQGSSYEQYF.

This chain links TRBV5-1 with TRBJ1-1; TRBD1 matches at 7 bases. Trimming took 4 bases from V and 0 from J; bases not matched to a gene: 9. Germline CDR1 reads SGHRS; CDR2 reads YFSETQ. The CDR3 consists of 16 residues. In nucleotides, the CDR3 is TGCGCCAGCAGCCCGGGGACAGTCTCGATGAACACTGAAGCTTTCTTT. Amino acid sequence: CASSPGTVSMNTEAFF.

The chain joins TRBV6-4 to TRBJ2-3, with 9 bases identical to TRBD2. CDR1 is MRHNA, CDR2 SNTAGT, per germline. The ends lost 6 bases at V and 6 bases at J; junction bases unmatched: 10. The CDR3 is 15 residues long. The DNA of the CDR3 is TGTGCCAGCAGCCAAGGGGGTCTAGCGGGGGATACGCAGTATTTT. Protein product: CASSQGGLAGDTQYF.

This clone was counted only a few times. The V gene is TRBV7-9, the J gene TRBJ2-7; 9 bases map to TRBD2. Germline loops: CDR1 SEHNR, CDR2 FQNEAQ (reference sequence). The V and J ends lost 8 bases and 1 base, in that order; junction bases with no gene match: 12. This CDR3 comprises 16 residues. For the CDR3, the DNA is TGTGCCAGCGGCCCCGGACGGCTAGCGGGATCCTACGAGCAGTACTTC. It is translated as CASGPGRLAGSYEQYF. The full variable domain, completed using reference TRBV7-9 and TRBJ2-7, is DTGVSQNPRHKITKRGQNVTFRCDPISEHNRLYWYRQTLGQGPEFLTYFQNEAQLEKSRLLSDRFSAERPKGSFSTLEIQRTEQGDSAMYLCASGPGRLAGSYEQYFGPGTRLTVT.

The DNA of the CDR3 is TGTGCCAGCACCACAGGAGGGACTAGCTCCTACGAGCAGTACTTC. It specifies CASTTGGTSSYEQYF. This rearrangement joins TRBV28 to TRBJ2-7; 8 nucleotides align to TRBD2. The germline V gene has CDR1 MDHEN and CDR2 SYDVKM. Losses at the gene ends were 7 bases for V and 0 bases for J; bases not matched to a gene: 8. CDR3 length equals 15 residues.

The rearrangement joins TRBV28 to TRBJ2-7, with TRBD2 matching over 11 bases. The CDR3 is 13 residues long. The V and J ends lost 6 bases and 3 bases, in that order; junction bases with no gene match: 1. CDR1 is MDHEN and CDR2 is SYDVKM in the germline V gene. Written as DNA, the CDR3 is TGTGCCAGCAGACTAGCGGGGGACTACGAGCAGTACTTC. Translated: CASRLAGDYEQYF.

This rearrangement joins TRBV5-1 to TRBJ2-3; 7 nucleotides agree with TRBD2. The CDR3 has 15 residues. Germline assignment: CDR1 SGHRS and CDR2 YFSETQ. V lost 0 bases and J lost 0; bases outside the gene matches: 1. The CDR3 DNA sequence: TGCGCCAGCAGCTTGGCGGGAGGCAGCACAGATACGCAGTATTTT. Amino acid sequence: CASSLAGGSTDTQYF.

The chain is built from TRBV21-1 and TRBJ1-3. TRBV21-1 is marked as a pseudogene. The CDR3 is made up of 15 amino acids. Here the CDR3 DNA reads TGTGCCAGCAGCTCGGAGGGCATCTCTGGAAACACCATATATTTT. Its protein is CASSSEGISGNTIYF.

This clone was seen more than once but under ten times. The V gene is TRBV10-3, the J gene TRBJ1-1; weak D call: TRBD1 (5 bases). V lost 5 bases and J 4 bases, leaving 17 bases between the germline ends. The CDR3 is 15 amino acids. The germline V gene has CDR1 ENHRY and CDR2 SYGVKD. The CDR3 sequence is CAISSGRDGATEAFF. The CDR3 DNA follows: TGTGCCATCAGTTCGGGGCGGGATGGGGCCACTGAAGCTTTCTTT.

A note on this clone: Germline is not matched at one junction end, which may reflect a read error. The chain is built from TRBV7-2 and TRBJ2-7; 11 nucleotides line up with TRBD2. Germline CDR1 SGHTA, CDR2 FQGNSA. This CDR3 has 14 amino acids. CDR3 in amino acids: CASSSTSGSPSIAF. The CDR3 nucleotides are TGTGCCAGCAGCTCTACTAGCGGGAGCCCTTCCATCGCCTTC.

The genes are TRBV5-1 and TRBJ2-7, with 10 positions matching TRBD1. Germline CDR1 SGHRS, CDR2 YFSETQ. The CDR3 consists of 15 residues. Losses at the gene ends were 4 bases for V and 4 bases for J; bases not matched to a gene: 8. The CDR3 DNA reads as TGCGCCAGCAGCCAGTCCGGGACAGGGGAATACGAGCAGTACTTC. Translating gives CASSQSGTGEYEQYF.

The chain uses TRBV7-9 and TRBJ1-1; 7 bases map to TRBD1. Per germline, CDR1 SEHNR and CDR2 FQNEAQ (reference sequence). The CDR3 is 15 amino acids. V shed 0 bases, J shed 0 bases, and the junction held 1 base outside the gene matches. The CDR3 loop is CASSLADRMNTEAFF. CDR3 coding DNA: TGTGCCAGCAGCTTAGCGGACAGGATGAACACTGAAGCTTTCTTT.

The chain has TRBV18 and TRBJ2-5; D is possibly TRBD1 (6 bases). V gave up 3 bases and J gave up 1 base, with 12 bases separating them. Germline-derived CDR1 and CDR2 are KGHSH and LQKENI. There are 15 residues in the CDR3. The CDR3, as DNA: TGTGCCAGCTCACCGGGGGCTAGTCGCCAAGAGACCCAGTACTTC. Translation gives CASSPGASRQETQYF.

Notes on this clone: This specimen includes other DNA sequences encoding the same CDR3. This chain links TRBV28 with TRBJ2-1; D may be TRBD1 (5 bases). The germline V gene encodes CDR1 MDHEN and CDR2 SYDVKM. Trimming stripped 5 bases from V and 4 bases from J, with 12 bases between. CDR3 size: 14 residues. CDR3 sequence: CASSATSGYNEQFF. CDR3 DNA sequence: TGTGCCAGCAGTGCAACTTCAGGGTACAATGAGCAGTTCTTC.

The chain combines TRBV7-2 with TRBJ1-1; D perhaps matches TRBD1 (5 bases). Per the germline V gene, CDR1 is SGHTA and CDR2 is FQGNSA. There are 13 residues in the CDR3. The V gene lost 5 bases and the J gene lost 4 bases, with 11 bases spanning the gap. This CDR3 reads CASSPMGGTEAFF. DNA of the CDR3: TGTGCCAGCAGCCCCATGGGGGGCACTGAAGCTTTCTTT.

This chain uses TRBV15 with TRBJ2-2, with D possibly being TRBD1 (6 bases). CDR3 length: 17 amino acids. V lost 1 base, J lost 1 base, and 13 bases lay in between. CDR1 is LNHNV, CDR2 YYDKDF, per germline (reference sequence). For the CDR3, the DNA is TGTGCCACCAGCAGAGCCCCCCCGGACAGGAACACCGGGGAGCTGTTTTTT. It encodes CATSRAPPDRNTGELFF.

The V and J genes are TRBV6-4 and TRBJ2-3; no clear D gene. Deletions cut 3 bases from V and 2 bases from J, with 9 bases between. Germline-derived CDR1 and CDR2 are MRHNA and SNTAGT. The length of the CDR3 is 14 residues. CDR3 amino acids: CASSEEVITDTQYF. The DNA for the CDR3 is TGTGCCAGCAGTGAAGAGGTTATCACAGATACGCAGTATTTT.

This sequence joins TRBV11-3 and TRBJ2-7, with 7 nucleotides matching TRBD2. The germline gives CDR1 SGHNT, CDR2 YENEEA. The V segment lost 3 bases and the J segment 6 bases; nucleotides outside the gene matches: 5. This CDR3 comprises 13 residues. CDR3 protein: CASSFGLVGEQYF. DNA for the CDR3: TGTGCCAGCAGCTTTGGACTAGTAGGCGAGCAGTACTTC.

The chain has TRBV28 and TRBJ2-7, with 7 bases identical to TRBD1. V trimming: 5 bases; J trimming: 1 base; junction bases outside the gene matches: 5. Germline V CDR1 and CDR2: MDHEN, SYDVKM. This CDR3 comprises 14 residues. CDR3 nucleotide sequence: TGTGCCAGCAGTACAGGGGCAATTTCCTACGAGCAGTACTTC. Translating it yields CASSTGAISYEQYF.

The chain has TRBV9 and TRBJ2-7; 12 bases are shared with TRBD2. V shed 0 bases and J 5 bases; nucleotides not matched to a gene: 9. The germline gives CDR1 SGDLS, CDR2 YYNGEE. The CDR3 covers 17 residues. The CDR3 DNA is TGTGCCAGCAGCGTAGGTCCCCTAGCGGGAGGGAGGAACGAGCAGTACTTC. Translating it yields CASSVGPLAGGRNEQYF.

The CDR3 DNA reads TGTGCCAGCAGCTTTCCGGAGAACAGGGGTTCCATCAATGAGCAGTTCTTC. Protein: CASSFPENRGSINEQFF. The chain links TRBV7-9 to TRBJ2-1; 7 nucleotides agree with TRBD1. The ends lost 3 bases at V and 6 bases at J; junction bases unmatched: 14. The V gene's germline CDR1 is SEHNR and CDR2 FQNEAQ (reference sequence). The CDR3 is made up of 17 amino acids.